A selection of T cell receptor beta chains follows, all from one sample in a study of T cells in Graves' hyperthyroidism and ophthalmopathy. TCRdb fed the multiplex PCR reads into MiXCR, producing one record per CDR3 protein. The sample shows 500,000 or so distinct CDR3 sequences, approximately 16% of them seen only once. Specimen: blood. The receptor set was obtained from a woman in her twenties or thirties with Graves' ophthalmopathy. The CDR3 runs from the conserved cysteine through the conserved F or W. D genes are given only for firm matches. Not all rows give a size; the values are once, few, many and, for expanded clones, a class.

TRBD2	TRBV9	few	TRBJ2-5	CASSVQGLVGETQYF	TGTGCCAGCAGCGTCCAAGGACTAGTGGGGGAGACCCAGTACTTC
NA	TRBV11-3	many	TRBJ2-2	CASSLDRFGSNTGELFF	TGTGCCAGCAGCTTAGATCGATTCGGCTCAAACACCGGGGAGCTGTTTTTT
NA	TRBV10-3	NA	TRBJ1-2	CAIGESLAVSGYTF	TGTGCCATCGGTGAAAGTTTGGCGGTTAGTGGCTACACCTTC
NA	TRBV30	many	TRBJ1-5	CAWSVLTGPSQPQHF	TGTGCCTGGAGTGTACTAACAGGGCCATCTCAGCCCCAGCATTTT
NA	TRBV6-2/TRBV6-3	NA	TRBJ1-5	CASSPRGAYSNQPQHF	TGTGCCAGCAGCCCGCGGGGAGCGTATAGCAATCAGCCCCAGCATTTT
NA	TRBV3-1	NA	TRBJ1-2	CASSQASLYGYTF	TGTGCCAGCAGCCAAGCATCACTCTATGGCTACACCTTC
NA	TRBV28	many	TRBJ2-7	CASSHPRGAGEQYF	TGTGCCAGCAGTCATCCGCGAGGGGCCGGCGAGCAGTACTTC
TRBD1	TRBV7-2	many	TRBJ1-2	CASSRQGADNYGYTF	TGTGCCAGCAGCCGACAGGGGGCGGATAACTATGGCTACACCTTC
TRBD2	TRBV20-1	NA	TRBJ2-3	CSATDEGLAWDTQYF	TGCAGTGCTACAGACGAGGGACTAGCGTGGGATACGCAGTATTTT
NA	TRBV7-3	few	TRBJ2-1	CASSSTQANEQFF	TGTGCCAGCAGCTCGACACAGGCCAATGAGCAGTTCTTC
TRBD2	TRBV28	many	TRBJ2-5	CASSFPAGLAGVETQYF	TGTGCCAGCAGTTTTCCGGCCGGACTAGCGGGAGTGGAGACCCAGTACTTC
NA	TRBV10-3	many	TRBJ1-1	CAISELPNTEAFF	TGTGCCATCAGTGAATTACCGAACACTGAAGCTTTCTTT
NA	TRBV3-1	many	TRBJ2-3	CASSQDRGNTDTQYF	TGTGCCAGCAGCCAAGATCGGGGGAACACAGATACGCAGTATTTT
TRBD2	TRBV28	NA	TRBJ2-1	CASTLSGRGGNEQFF	TGTGCCAGCACCCTTAGCGGGAGAGGTGGCAATGAGCAGTTCTTC
TRBD2	TRBV10-1	many	TRBJ2-1	CASSDHAISGISVVGNEQFF	TGCGCCAGCAGTGACCACGCTATTAGCGGGATCTCCGTAGTTGGGAATGAGCAGTTCTTC
NA	TRBV2	many	TRBJ2-1	CASSGFSVFSYNEQFF	TGTGCCAGCAGTGGCTTCAGTGTATTCTCCTACAATGAGCAGTTCTTC
NA	TRBV5-6	NA	TRBJ2-3	CASSIQGQRSTDTQYF	TGTGCCAGCAGTATACAAGGACAGCGGAGCACAGATACGCAGTATTTT
NA	TRBV11-2	NA	TRBJ2-2	CASGIRQLNTGELFF	TGTGCCAGTGGTATCCGGCAATTGAACACCGGGGAGCTGTTTTTT
NA	TRBV19	NA	TRBJ2-7	CASSLRQGGLYEQYF	TGTGCCAGTAGTTTAAGGCAGGGGGGGCTCTACGAGCAGTACTTC
TRBD1	TRBV6-5	many	TRBJ1-4	CASSYRDRGSEKLFF	TGTGCCAGCAGTTACCGGGACAGGGGTAGCGAAAAACTGTTTTTT
NA	TRBV7-2	many	TRBJ2-5	CASSKFETQYF	TGTGCCAGCTCGAAGTTTGAGACCCAGTACTTC
TRBD1	TRBV9	few	TRBJ1-6	CASSVPGQGINSPLHF	TGTGCCAGCAGTGTACCGGGACAGGGGATAAATTCACCCCTCCACTTT
NA	TRBV9	NA	TRBJ1-4	CASSVMGGYGEKLFF	TGTGCCAGCAGCGTAATGGGGGGCTACGGTGAAAAACTGTTTTTT
NA	TRBV20-1	many	TRBJ2-7	CSATPLDGSYEQYF	TGCAGTGCGACCCCCTTGGATGGTTCCTACGAGCAGTACTTC
NA	TRBV6-4	NA	TRBJ2-3	CASSDGPGVAAQYF	TGTGCCAGCAGTGACGGTCCGGGAGTTGCAGCGCAGTATTTT
TRBD2	TRBV20-1	few	TRBJ2-6	CSARAGTSGRGSGANVLTF	TGCAGTGCTAGAGCCGGGACTAGCGGGAGGGGGTCTGGGGCCAACGTCCTGACTTTC
NA	TRBV12-3/TRBV12-4	NA	TRBJ2-5	CASSFRAQETQYF	TGTGCCAGCAGCTTCCGCGCCCAAGAGACCCAGTACTTC
TRBD1	TRBV2	NA	TRBJ2-2	CASNPGDRETGELFF	TGTGCCAGCAACCCGGGGGACAGGGAGACCGGGGAGCTGTTTTTT
NA	TRBV6-5	NA	TRBJ2-7	CASSYSKARAYEQYF	TGTGCCAGCAGTTACTCCAAGGCTAGAGCTTACGAGCAGTACTTC
NA	TRBV13	NA	TRBJ2-7	CASSRGGGTTIEQYF	TGTGCCAGCAGTCGAGGGGGGGGAACTACGATCGAGCAGTACTTC
NA	TRBV7-9	many	TRBJ2-1	CASSSPQGHEQFF	TGTGCCAGCAGCTCCCCGCAGGGCCATGAGCAGTTCTTC
TRBD1	TRBV28	many	TRBJ2-7	CASEGQESYEQYF	TGTGCCAGCGAGGGACAGGAGTCCTACGAGCAGTACTTC
NA	TRBV4-3	NA	TRBJ2-3	CASSQEGAPTDTQYF	TGCGCCAGCAGCCAAGAAGGGGCACCCACAGATACGCAGTATTTT
NA	TRBV28	many	TRBJ2-5	CASKEDSQETQYF	TGTGCCAGCAAGGAGGACTCTCAAGAGACCCAGTACTTC
NA	TRBV28	many	TRBJ1-4	CASYGSHSLNEKLFF	TGTGCCAGTTACGGAAGTCACAGTCTAAATGAAAAACTGTTTTTT
NA	TRBV7-9	few	TRBJ1-2	CASSSGRAVYGYTF	TGTGCCAGCAGCTCAGGGAGGGCGGTCTATGGCTACACCTTC
TRBD1	TRBV10-3	few	TRBJ2-3	CAIRPDIGTGGRGAGDTQYF	TGTGCCATCAGGCCCGACATCGGGACAGGGGGACGCGGAGCGGGAGATACGCAGTATTTT
TRBD1	TRBV6-1	NA	TRBJ2-7	CASSEDRGPSEQYF	TGTGCCAGCAGTGAGGACAGGGGGCCTTCCGAGCAGTACTTC
TRBD1	TRBV30	NA	TRBJ1-4	CAWSVGTGGPNEKLFF	TGTGCCTGGAGTGTCGGGACAGGGGGACCTAATGAAAAACTGTTTTTT
TRBD2	TRBV18	NA	TRBJ2-1	CASSPPAGNNEQFF	TGTGCCAGCTCACCACCAGCGGGGAACAATGAGCAGTTCTTC
NA	TRBV29-1	few	TRBJ2-2	CSVAGTGRNTGELFF	TGCAGCGTTGCAGGCACCGGCCGGAACACCGGGGAGCTGTTTTTT